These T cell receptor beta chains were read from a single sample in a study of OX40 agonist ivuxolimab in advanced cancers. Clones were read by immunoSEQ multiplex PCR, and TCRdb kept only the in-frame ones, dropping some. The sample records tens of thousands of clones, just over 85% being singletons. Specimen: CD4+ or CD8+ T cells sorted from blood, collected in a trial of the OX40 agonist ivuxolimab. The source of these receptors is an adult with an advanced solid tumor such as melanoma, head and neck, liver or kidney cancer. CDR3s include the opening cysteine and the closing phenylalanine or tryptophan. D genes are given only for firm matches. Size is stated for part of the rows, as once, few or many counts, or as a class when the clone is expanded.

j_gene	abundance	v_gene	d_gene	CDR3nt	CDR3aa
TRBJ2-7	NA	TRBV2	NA	TGTGCCAGCAGTGCTGGGCAGTCTATCGAGCAGTACTTC	CASSAGQSIEQYF
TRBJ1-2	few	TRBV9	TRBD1	TGTGCCAGCAGCGCAGGACAGGGGGCTGGCTATGGCTACACCTTC	CASSAGQGAGYGYTF
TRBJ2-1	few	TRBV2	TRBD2	TGTGCCAGCAGTGGCATAGCGGGCAATGAGCAGTTCTTC	CASSGIAGNEQFF
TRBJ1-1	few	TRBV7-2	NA	TGTGCCAGCAGGACATTGAACACTGAAGCTTTCTTT	CASRTLNTEAFF
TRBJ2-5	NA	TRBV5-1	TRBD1	TGCGCCAGCAGCACCGGGACAGGGGGCGCCTTAGAGACCCAGTACTTC	CASSTGTGGALETQYF
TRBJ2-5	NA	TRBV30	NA	TGTGCCTGGAGTGTAAACTGGGGCCGGGGCGGGACCCAGTACTTC	CAWSVNWGRGGTQYF
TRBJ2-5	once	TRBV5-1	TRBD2	TGCGCCAGCAGCCCCGGGGGGGTCCAAGAGACCCAGTACTTC	CASSPGGVQETQYF
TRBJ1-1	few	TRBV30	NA	TGTGCCTGGACCCCTAGGTCTCCAGCGTCGAACACTGAAGCTTTCTTT	CAWTPRSPASNTEAFF
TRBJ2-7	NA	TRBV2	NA	TGTGCCAGCACCAAGGACATCCTTAACGAGCAGTACTTC	CASTKDILNEQYF
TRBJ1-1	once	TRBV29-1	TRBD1	TGCAGCGTTGGGGAGGGGGCGGCCACTGAAGCTTTCTTT	CSVGEGAATEAFF
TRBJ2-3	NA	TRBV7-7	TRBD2	TGTGCTAGCAGCTTAGCGGGAGAAATGACAGATACGCAGTATTTT	CASSLAGEMTDTQYF
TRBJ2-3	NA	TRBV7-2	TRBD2	TGTGCCAGCAGCCAAGGGACTAGCGGGGGCACAGATACGCAGTATTTT	CASSQGTSGGTDTQYF
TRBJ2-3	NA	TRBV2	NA	TGTGCCAGCAGTGAAGGTTCAGGCCGCCGCACAGATACGCAGTATTTT	CASSEGSGRRTDTQYF
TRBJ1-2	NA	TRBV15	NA	TGTGCCACCAGCAGAGATCTCGGGGGCAGGCGATTC	CATSRDLGGRRF
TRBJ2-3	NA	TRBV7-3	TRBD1	TGTGCCAGCAGCTTAACAGGCCAGGGGGCCGTAGATACGCAGTATTTT	CASSLTGQGAVDTQYF
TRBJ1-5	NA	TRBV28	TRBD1	TGTGCCAGCACCCCGGGACAGGGGGATCAGCCCCAGCATTTT	CASTPGQGDQPQHF
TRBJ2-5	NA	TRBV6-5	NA	TGTGCCAGCAGGGCCGGGAGCACTTTAGGAGAGACCCAGTACTTC	CASRAGSTLGETQYF
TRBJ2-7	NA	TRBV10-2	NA	TGCGCCAGCAGTGATACCGGACTTTCCTACGAGCAGTACTTC	CASSDTGLSYEQYF
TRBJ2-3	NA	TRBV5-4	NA	TGTGCCAGCGGGGGAGGATTACGGGAGATCTCAAAAGATACGCAGTATTTT	CASGGGLREISKDTQYF
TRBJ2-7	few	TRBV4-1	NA	TGCGCCAGCAGCCAAGAAGGAAGTTACTACGAGCAGTACTTC	CASSQEGSYYEQYF
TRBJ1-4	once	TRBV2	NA	TGTGCCAGCAGTGATGTTCTCGCGGTAAAACTGTTTTTT	CASSDVLAVKLFF
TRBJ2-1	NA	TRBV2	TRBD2	TGTGCCAGCAGACCGAGGGCGGGAGGTAATAGCAATGAGCAGTTCTTC	CASRPRAGGNSNEQFF
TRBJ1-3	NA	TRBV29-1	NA	TGCAGCGTTGTGGTGGGGGGGCAAGGAAACACCATATATTTT	CSVVVGGQGNTIYF
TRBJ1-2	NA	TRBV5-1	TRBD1	TGCGCCAGCAGCTTGGGACAGGGGGCGAACTACACCTTC	CASSLGQGANYTF
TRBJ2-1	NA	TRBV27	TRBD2	TGTGCCAGCAGTTTAGCGGGAGATCCCCGCTCCTACAATGAGCAGTTCTTC	CASSLAGDPRSYNEQFF
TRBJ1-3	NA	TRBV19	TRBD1	TGTGCCAGTAGTATACCGGGACAGGGTGGAAACACCATATATTTT	CASSIPGQGGNTIYF
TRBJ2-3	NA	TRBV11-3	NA	TGTGCCAGCAGCTTAGGGGCCGGCATCAACACAGATACGCAGTATTTT	CASSLGAGINTDTQYF
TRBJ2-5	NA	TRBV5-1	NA	TGCGCCAGCAGCTTAGGCGGGGACCACCAAGAGACCCAGTACTTC	CASSLGGDHQETQYF
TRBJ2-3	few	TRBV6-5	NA	TGTGCCAGCAGTTACAGCGGAGTAACCACAGATACGCAGTATTTT	CASSYSGVTTDTQYF
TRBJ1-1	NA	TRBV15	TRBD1	TGTGCCACCAGCGGGCGACAGGGTACCAACACTGAAGCTTTCTTT	CATSGRQGTNTEAFF
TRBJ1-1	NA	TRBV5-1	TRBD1	TGCGCCAGCAGCTTACAGGGGGCAAGTGACACTGAAGCTTTCTTT	CASSLQGASDTEAFF
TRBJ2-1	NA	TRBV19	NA	TGTGCCAGTAGTGTGTACGCAGGGTCGGATTCCTACAATGAGCAGTTCTTC	CASSVYAGSDSYNEQFF
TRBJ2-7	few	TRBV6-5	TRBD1	TGTGCCAGCAGTTCCGGGACAGGGGGGTTGGAGCAGTACTTC	CASSSGTGGLEQYF
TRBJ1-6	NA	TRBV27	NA	TGTGCCAGCAGTTTATCGCAGGGCTATAATTCACCCCTCCACTTT	CASSLSQGYNSPLHF
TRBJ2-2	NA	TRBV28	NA	TGTGCCAGCAGACAGAGAGCCGGGGAGCTGTTTTTT	CASRQRAGELFF
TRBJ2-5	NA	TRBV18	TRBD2	TGTGCCAGCTCGCGTTCCGCATCGACTAGCGGATGGGAGTCCCAGTACTTC	CASSRSASTSGWESQYF
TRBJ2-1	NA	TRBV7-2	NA	TGTGCCAGCAGCTGGTACAATGAGCAGTTCTTC	CASSWYNEQFF
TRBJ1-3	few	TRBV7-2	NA	TGTGCCAGCAGCTTAGGTTTCTATGGAAACACCATATATTTT	CASSLGFYGNTIYF
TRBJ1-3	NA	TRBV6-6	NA	TGTGCCAGCAGATCCGGACGGGAGAGCTCTGGAAACACCATATATTTT	CASRSGRESSGNTIYF
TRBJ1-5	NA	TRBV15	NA	TGTGCCACCACCTCGAGTACGGGGATTAGTTCTGGGCCCCAGCATTTT	CATTSSTGISSGPQHF
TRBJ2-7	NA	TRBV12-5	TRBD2	TGTGCTAGTGGTTTGCCAGGACTAGTCTACGAGCAGTACTTC	CASGLPGLVYEQYF
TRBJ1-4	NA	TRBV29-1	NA	TGCAGCGCGGTGGGGGCGGATGAAAAACTGTTTTTT	CSAVGADEKLFF
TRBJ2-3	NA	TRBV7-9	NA	TGTGCCAGCAGCTTTTTGGGGACAGATACGCAGTATTTT	CASSFLGTDTQYF
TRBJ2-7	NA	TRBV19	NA	TGTGCCAGTAGTATAGGAGCTGGGCAGGGGAGCTACGAGCAGTACTTC	CASSIGAGQGSYEQYF
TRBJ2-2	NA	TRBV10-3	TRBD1	TGTGCCATCAGTGCGGGTCAGGGGGACACCGGGGAGCTGTTTTTT	CAISAGQGDTGELFF
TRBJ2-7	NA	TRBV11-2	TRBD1	TGTGCCAGCAGCTTGACAACTGGGACAGGGTCCTACGAGCAGTACTTC	CASSLTTGTGSYEQYF
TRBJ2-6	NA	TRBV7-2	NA	TGTGCCAGCAGTCATATCAGATCTGGGGCCAACGTCCTGACTTTC	CASSHIRSGANVLTF
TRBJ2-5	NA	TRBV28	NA	TGTGCCAGCAGTTTGCGGCAGCAAGAGACCCAGTACTTC	CASSLRQQETQYF
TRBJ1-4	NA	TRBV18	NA	TGTGCCAGCGCGGGTGGACAGAACGGGGAGGAAAAACTGTTTTTT	CASAGGQNGEEKLFF
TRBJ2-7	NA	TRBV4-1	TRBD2	TGCGCCAGCAGCCAAGCCGTAGCCTCGAGCGGGACCCACGAGCAGTACTTC	CASSQAVASSGTHEQYF
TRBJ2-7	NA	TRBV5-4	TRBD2	TGTGCCAGCAGCCGAAGCGGGATCTCCTACGAGCAGTACTTC	CASSRSGISYEQYF
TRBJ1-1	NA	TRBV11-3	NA	TGTGCCAGCAGCTCGGGCCCTGGACAGAGCATTGAAGCTTTCTTT	CASSSGPGQSIEAFF
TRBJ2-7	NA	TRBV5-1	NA	TGCGCCAGCATTGGGCAGGGTGGCGAGCAGTACTTC	CASIGQGGEQYF
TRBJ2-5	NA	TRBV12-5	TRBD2	TGTGCTAGTGGTTTGGGGACTAGCGGGAGGTTAGAGACCCAGTACTTC	CASGLGTSGRLETQYF